Detailed here is one T cell receptor beta chain. Its antigen is still unknown. CDR1 and CDR2 from the germline V gene are MGHDK and SYGVNS. The CDR3 runs to 14 residues. Deletions cut 6 bases from V and 5 bases from J, with 16 bases between. Profiled with immunoSEQ multiplex PCR; TCRdb holds only in-frame clones, not every one. The table has tens of thousands of clones, around nine tenths seen once. The data originate from a study of glioma-infiltrating T cells after dendritic cell vaccination. Background on the study: Treatment, given 2003 to 2012, was autologous tumor lysate-pulsed dendritic cell vaccination. Study outcomes and limitations: No direct clonality-survival link was found; a diverse polyclonal response may matter.

The TCR sequence derives from a human donor with glioblastoma. Sequencing used blood, obtained before dendritic cell vaccination. This sequence joins TRBV25-1 and TRBJ1-2, with D possibly TRBD1 on 5 matching bases. CDR3 sequence reads: CASSSSGGEYGYTF. The CDR3 DNA reads TGTGCCAGCAGCTCGTCCGGGGGGGAGTATGGCTACACCTTC.